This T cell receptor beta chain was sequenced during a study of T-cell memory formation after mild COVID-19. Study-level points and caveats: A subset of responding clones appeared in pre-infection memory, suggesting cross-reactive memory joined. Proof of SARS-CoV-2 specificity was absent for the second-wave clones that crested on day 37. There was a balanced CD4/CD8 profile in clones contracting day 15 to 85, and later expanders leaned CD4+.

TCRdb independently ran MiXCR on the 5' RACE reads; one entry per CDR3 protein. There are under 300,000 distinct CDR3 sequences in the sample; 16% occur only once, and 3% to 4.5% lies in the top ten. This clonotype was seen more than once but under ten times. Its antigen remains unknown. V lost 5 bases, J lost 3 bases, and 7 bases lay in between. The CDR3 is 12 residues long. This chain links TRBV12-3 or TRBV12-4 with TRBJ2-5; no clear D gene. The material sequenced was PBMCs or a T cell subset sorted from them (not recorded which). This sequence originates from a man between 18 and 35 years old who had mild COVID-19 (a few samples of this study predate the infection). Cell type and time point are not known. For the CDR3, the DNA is TGTGCCAGCAGTCTCTCGAAAGAGACCCAGTACTTC. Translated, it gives CASSLSKETQYF.